The T cell receptor beta chain under discussion was sequenced for a study of regulatory T cells in long-lasting Graves disease. Whole-study findings and limits: Persistent patients shared 2,741 public clonotypes among themselves. Newly diagnosed patients shared fewer, at around 970.

This clonotype was seen a handful of times. Antigen specificity is unknown. Libraries of TCR beta came from iRepertoire HTBI primers plus Arm-PCR of CDR3 regions. TCRdb recomputed calls from the multiplex PCR reads with MiXCR, one row per CDR3 protein. The sample lists approximately 360,000 distinct CDR3 sequences, 12% occurring once. Trimming took 1 base from V and 4 from J, leaving 12 bases between them. Germline V gives CDR1 SGHTA, CDR2 FQGNSA. This CDR3 has 15 residues. Time point reported: newly diagnosed GD, antithyroid drugs for less than 3 months. Generation of the TCR library employed RNA extracted from PBMCs. The same sample was also used in a study of T cells in Graves' hyperthyroidism and ophthalmopathy.

The receptor was derived from a woman under 30 with Graves disease. This rearrangement joins TRBV7-2 to TRBJ2-3; no clear D. The material sequenced was peripheral blood mononuclear cells (PBMCs), taken at new diagnosis, from a patient treated with antithyroid drugs. The CDR3 region is CASSLGRAAADTQYF. The CDR3 DNA sequence: TGTGCCAGCAGCTTAGGACGAGCTGCAGCAGATACGCAGTATTTT.